A single sample gave rise to the 2 T cell receptor beta chains below, sequenced in a study of T cells after somatic rescue of genetic block. Clones were sequenced by immunoSEQ multiplex PCR, and TCRdb holds only the in-frame ones, with some missing. In the table there are 68,000 or so clones, less than 95% of which are singletons. The sample consisted of peripheral blood mononuclear cells (PBMCs). All receptors derive from a man in his forties or fifties.

The chain combines TRBV5-4 with TRBJ2-1, with 12 positions matching TRBD2. The CDR3 has 16 amino acids. V shed 4 bases, J shed 2 bases, and the junction held 4 bases outside the gene matches. The germline V gene encodes CDR1 SGHNT and CDR2 YYREEE (reference sequence). CDR3 nucleotides: TGTGCCAGCAGCGACTCTAGCGGGAGGGCCTACAATGAGCAGTTCTTC. As protein: CASSDSSGRAYNEQFF. The whole variable domain, filled in from reference TRBV5-4 and TRBJ2-1, reads ETGVTQSPTHLIKTRGQQVTLRCSSQSGHNTVSWYQQALGQGPQFIFQYYREEENGRGNFPPRFSGLQFPNYSSELNVNALELDDSALYLCASSDSSGRAYNEQFFGPGTRLTVL.

As to this clone: At one boundary the junction diverges from the germline segment, which might be a read error. This chain joins TRBV10-3 and TRBJ2-2; the match to TRBD2 covers 12 bases. Germline V gives CDR1 ENHRY, CDR2 SYGVKD. The CDR3 runs to 19 residues. The CDR3 is CAISKSWTSGKTNTGELFF. CDR3 nucleotide sequence: TGTGCCATCAGTAAGTCGTGGACTAGCGGGAAGACGAACACCGGGGAGCTGTTTTTT.